This TCR beta chain comes out of a study of T cell responses to AZD1222 COVID-19 vaccine. Notes on the study in general: Increases in Spike-specific TCR breadth and depth were seen after two AZD1222 doses. Spike-wide vaccine-associated CD4 TCRs dominated at 160-218 and 743-854.

As concerns this clone: Its antigen is unidentified.

Sequencing used immunoSEQ multiplex PCR; TCRdb keeps in-frame clones, though not all of them. The data contain about 120,000 clones, approximately 90% of them singletons. This CDR3 contains 12 residues. Trimming stripped 7 bases from V and 8 bases from J, with 12 bases between. Germline assignment: CDR1 SGHVS and CDR2 FNYEAQ. The receptor comes from an adult who received the MenACWY meningococcal vaccine as a control. The sequences come from peripheral blood, collected 28 days after the second dose of the MenACWY control vaccine. The rearrangement links TRBV7-6 to TRBJ2-1; D may be TRBD1 (5 bases). CDR3 nucleotide sequence: TGTGCCAGCAACCCCAGACAGTATGAGCAGTTCTTC. This sequence encodes CASNPRQYEQFF.